This T cell receptor beta chain was sequenced during a study of cytomegalovirus exposure and HLA in healthy donors. Background on the study: Samples from HLA-typed donors yielded about 80 million unique TCRs in an early data release. Study findings and constraints: The analysis excluded some indistinguishable V segments, including TRBV6-2 and TRBV6-3.

The PCR was carried out with 60 Vbeta primers and 13 Jbeta primers. Sequenced by immunoSEQ multiplex PCR; TCRdb stores in-frame clones only, minus some. The sample yields around 150,000 clones, 78% seen once. Details on this clone: Its target is not known.

Trimming cost V 0 bases and J 5 bases; bases outside gene matches: 2. CDR1 and CDR2 from the germline V gene are SGHTA and FQGNSA. This CDR3 has 15 residues. The material sequenced was PBMCs. This chain uses TRBV7-2 with TRBJ2-3; 10 bases match TRBD2. The sequence was collected from a woman in her thirties or forties in good health and CMV-seronegative. The DNA of the CDR3 is TGTGCCAGCAGCTTAGCCGGGACTAGCGTAGATACGCAGTATTTT. Amino acid sequence: CASSLAGTSVDTQYF.